One T cell receptor beta chain is described in this entry. No antigen is known for it. TCRdb's table, derived via immunoSEQ multiplex PCR, lists solely in-frame clones and lacks some. The repertoire holds 75,000 to 80,000 clones, over 70% seen once, with around 0.76% in the top ten. CDR1 and CDR2 from the germline V gene are PRHDT and FYEKMQ (reference sequence). Trimming at V came to 5 bases and at J to 6 bases, leaving 14 bases not matched to a gene. CDR3 size: 17 residues. The data are from a study of OX40 agonist ivuxolimab in advanced cancers. Study-wide results and caveats: CD4+ and CD8+ blood T cells expanded clonally by week 6 at 0.1 to 3.0 mg/kg. Researchers did not establish what antigens the expanded peripheral T cells target.

This sequence joins TRBV13 and TRBJ2-3; 10 bases fit TRBD2. The sequence came from an adult with an advanced solid tumor such as melanoma, head and neck, liver or kidney cancer. Source: CD4+ or CD8+ T cells sorted from blood, taken in a trial of the OX40 agonist ivuxolimab. Written as DNA, the CDR3 is TGTGCCAGCAGCCCACGGGAGGCTAGCGGGAGTGTGGATACGCAGTATTTT. Residues: CASSPREASGSVDTQYF.